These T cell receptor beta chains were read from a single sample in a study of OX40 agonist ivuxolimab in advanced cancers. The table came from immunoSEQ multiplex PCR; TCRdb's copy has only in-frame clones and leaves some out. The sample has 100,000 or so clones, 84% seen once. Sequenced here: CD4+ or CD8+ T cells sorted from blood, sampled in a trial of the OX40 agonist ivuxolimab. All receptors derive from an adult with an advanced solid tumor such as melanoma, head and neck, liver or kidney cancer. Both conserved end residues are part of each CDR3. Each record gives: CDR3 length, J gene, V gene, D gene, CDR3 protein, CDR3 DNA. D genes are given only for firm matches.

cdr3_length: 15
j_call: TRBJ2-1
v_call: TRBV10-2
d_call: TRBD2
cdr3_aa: CASSPFSGSENEQFF
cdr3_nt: TGCGCCAGCAGTCCCTTTAGCGGGAGCGAAAATGAGCAGTTCTTC

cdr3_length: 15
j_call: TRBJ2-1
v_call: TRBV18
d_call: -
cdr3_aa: CASSPWGRDRNEQFF
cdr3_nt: TGTGCCAGCTCACCATGGGGTAGGGATCGCAATGAGCAGTTCTTC

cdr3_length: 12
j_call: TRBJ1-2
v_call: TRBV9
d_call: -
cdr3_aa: CASSVGGYGYTF
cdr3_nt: TGTGCCAGCAGCGTAGGGGGGTATGGCTACACCTTC

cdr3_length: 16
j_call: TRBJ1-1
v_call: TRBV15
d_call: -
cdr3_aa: CATSRDLVTIDTEAFF
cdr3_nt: TGTGCCACCAGCAGAGATTTAGTGACCATTGACACTGAAGCTTTCTTT

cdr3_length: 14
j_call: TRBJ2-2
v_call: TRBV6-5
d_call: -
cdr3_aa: CASSYSFRTGELFF
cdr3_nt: TGTGCCAGCAGTTACTCTTTTCGCACCGGGGAGCTGTTTTTT

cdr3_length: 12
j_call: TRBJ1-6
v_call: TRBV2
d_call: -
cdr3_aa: CASSEARGTLHF
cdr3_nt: TGTGCCAGCAGTGAAGCCAGGGGAACCCTCCACTTT

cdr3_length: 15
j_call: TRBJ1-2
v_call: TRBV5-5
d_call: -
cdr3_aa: CASSLGDIGFYGYTF
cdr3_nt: TGTGCCAGCAGCTTGGGGGACATAGGTTTTTATGGCTACACCTTC

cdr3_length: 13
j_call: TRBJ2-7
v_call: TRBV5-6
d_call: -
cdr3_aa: CASSRTLTYEQYF
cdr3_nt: TGTGCCAGCAGCCGGACCTTAACCTACGAGCAGTACTTC

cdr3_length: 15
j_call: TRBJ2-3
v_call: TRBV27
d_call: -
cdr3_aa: CASSLSNYLTDTQYF
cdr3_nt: TGTGCCAGCAGTTTATCGAACTACCTCACAGATACGCAGTATTTT

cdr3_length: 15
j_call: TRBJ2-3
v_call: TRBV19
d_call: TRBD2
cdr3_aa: CASSIQAGGPDTQYF
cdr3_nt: TGTGCCAGTAGTATACAAGCGGGGGGGCCGGATACGCAGTATTTT

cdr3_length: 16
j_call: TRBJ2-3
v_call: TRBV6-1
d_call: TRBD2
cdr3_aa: CASSVPVAGATDTQYF
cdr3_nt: TGTGCCAGCAGTGTTCCGGTAGCGGGGGCCACAGATACGCAGTATTTT

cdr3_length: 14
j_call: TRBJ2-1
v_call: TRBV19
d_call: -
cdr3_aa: CASSLLGGYNEQFF
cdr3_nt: TGTGCCAGTAGCCTACTGGGGGGCTACAATGAGCAGTTCTTC

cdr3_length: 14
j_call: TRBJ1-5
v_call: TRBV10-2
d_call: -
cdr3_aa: CASRATGNNQPQHF
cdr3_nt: TGCGCCAGCAGGGCGACAGGTAACAATCAGCCCCAGCATTTT

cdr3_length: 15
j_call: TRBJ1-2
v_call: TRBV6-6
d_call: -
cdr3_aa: CASSYSTGGNYGYTF
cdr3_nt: TGTGCCAGCAGTTACTCAACGGGGGGTAACTATGGCTACACCTTC